This T cell receptor (beta chain) was identified during a study of sequential checkpoint blockade in melanoma. About the study: TCRbeta immunosequencing was performed on DNA from roughly 90 pretreatment melanoma tumor samples. Matched biopsies came pretreatment and at week 13 for twenty-two patients. Study-level findings and limits: About 30 times likelier clinical benefit followed increased tumor T-cell fraction and clonality.

Libraries were prepared by immunoSEQ multiplex PCR; TCRdb keeps only in-frame clonotypes and omits some of them. This table holds some 5,000 clones, about a sixth found once. Treatment given: randomized to nivolumab then ipilimumab (arm A) or the reverse (arm B). Trimming stripped 4 bases from V and 6 bases from J, with 16 bases between. CDR3 length equals 14 residues. CDR1 is SGHNT and CDR2 is YENEEA in the germline V gene. There are many counts of this clone. What it binds is unknown. The sequence came from a human donor with melanoma. This chain joins TRBV11-3 and TRBJ2-7, with D possibly being TRBD1 (6 bases). The input for sequencing was tumor tissue (inferred from file names), taken from a patient given nivolumab and ipilimumab in sequence. The CDR3 sequence is CASSSPGTHREQYF. The CDR3 bases are TGTGCCAGCAGCTCTCCCGGGACACATCGCGAGCAGTACTTC.